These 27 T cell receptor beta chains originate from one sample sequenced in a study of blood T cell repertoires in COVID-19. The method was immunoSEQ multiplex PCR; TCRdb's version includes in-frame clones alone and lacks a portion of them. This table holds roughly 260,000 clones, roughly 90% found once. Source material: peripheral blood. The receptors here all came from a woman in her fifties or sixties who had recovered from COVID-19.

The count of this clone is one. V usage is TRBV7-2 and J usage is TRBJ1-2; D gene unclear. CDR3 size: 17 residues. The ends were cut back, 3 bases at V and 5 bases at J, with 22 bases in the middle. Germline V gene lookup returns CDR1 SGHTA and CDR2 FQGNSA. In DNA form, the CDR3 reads TGTGCCAGCAGCTTCCTCAGTTTGACCACACAGCATTATGGCTACACCTTC. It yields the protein CASSFLSLTTQHYGYTF.

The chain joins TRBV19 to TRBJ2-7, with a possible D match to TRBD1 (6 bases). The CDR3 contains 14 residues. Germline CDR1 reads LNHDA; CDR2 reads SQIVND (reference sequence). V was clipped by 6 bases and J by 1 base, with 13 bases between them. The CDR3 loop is CASSTRTASYEQYF. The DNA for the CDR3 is TGTGCCAGTAGCACCAGGACAGCTTCCTACGAGCAGTACTTC.

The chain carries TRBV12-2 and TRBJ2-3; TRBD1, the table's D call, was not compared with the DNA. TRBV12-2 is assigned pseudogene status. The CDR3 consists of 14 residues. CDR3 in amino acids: CASQDGQVTDTQYF. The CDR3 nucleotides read TGTGCAAGTCAAGATGGACAGGTCACAGATACGCAGTATTTT.

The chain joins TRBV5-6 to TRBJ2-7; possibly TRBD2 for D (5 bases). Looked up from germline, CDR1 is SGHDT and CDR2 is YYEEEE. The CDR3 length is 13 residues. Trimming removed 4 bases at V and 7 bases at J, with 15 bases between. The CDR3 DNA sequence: TGTGCCAGCAGCCTAGGGCCTACGGGGGAGCAGTACTTC. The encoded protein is CASSLGPTGEQYF.

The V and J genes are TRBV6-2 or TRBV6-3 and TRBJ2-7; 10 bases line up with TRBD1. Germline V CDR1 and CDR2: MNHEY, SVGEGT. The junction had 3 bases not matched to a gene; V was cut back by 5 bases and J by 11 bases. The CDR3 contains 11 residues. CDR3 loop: CASSQTGGEYF. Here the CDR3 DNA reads TGTGCCAGCAGTCAGACAGGGGGCGAGTACTTC.

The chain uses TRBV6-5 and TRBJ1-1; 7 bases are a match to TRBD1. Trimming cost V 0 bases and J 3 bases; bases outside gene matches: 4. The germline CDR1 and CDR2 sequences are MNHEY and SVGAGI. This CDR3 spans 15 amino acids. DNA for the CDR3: TGTGCCAGCAGTTACTCGCGCAGGGGGTACACTGAAGCTTTCTTT. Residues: CASSYSRRGYTEAFF.

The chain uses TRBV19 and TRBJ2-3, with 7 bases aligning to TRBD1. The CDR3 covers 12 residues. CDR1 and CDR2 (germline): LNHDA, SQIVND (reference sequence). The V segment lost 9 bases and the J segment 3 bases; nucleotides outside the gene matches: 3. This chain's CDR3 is CASAQGTDTQYF. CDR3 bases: TGTGCCAGCGCACAGGGGACAGATACGCAGTATTTT.

CDR3: CASSSRPGGTGELFF. The DNA for the CDR3 is TGTGCCAGCAGCTCCCGTCCGGGGGGCACCGGGGAGCTGTTTTTT. V usage is TRBV7-8 and J usage is TRBJ2-2; 7 nucleotides align to TRBD2. In germline, CDR1 is SGHVS, CDR2 FQNEAQ. The V gene end was trimmed by 4 bases and the J gene end by 4 bases; junction bases not matched to a gene: 6. This CDR3 is built from 15 residues.

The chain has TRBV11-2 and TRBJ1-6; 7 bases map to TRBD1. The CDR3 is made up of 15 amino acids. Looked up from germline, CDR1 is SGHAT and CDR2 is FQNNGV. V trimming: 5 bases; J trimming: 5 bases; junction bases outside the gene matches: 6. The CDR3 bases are TGTGCCAGCAGCCCCGCGGGACAGCATAATTCACCCCTCCACTTT. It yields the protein CASSPAGQHNSPLHF.

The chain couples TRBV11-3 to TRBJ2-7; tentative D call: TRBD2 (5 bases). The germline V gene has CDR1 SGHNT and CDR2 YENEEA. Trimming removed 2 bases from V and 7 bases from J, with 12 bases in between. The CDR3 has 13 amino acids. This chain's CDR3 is CASSLSARGEQYF. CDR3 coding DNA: TGTGCCAGCAGCTTATCGGCAAGAGGGGAGCAGTACTTC.

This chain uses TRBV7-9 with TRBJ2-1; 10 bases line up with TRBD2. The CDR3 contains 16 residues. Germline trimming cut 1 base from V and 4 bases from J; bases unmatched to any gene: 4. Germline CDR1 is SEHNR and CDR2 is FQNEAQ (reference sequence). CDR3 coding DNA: TGTGCCAGCAGCTTAGAACTAGCGGGGACGTACAATGAGCAGTTCTTC. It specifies CASSLELAGTYNEQFF. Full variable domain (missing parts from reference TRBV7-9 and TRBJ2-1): DTGVSQNPRHKITKRGQNVTFRCDPISEHNRLYWYRQTLGQGPEFLTYFQNEAQLEKSRLLSDRFSAERPKGSFSTLEIQRTEQGDSAMYLCASSLELAGTYNEQFFGPGTRLTVL.

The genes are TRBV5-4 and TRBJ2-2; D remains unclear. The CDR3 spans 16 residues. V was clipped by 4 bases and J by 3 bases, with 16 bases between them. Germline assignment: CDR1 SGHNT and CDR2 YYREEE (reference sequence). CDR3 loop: CASSPPLGIDTGELFF. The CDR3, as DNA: TGTGCCAGCAGCCCCCCGTTGGGCATTGACACCGGGGAGCTGTTTTTT.

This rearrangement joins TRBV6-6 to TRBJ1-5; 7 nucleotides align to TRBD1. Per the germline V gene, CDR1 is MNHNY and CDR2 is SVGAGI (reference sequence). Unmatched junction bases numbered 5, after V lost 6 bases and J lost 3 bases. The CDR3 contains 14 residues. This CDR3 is CASSRGQVNQPQHF. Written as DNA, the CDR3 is TGTGCCAGCAGCCGCGGACAGGTCAATCAGCCCCAGCATTTT.

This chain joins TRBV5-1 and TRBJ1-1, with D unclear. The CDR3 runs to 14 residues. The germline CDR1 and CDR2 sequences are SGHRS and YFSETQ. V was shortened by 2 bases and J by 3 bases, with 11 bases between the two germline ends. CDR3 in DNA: TGCGCCAGCAGCTTTTCCCCGCAGGACACTGAAGCTTTCTTT. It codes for CASSFSPQDTEAFF.

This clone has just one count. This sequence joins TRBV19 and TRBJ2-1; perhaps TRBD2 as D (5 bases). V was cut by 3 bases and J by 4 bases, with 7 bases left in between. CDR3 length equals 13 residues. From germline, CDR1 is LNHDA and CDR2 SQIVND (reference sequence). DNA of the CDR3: TGTGCCAGTAGTATCGGGATGTACAATGAGCAGTTCTTC. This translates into CASSIGMYNEQFF.

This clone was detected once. CDR3 in amino acids: CASSVAPRREAFF. CDR3 nucleotides: TGTGCCAGCAGCGTAGCTCCCAGGCGTGAAGCTTTCTTT. The rearrangement links TRBV9 to TRBJ1-1; D unclear. V shed 0 bases and J shed 7 bases, with 10 bases lying between them. Germline V gene sequence: CDR1 SGDLS, CDR2 YYNGEE. There are 13 residues in the CDR3. Variable domain in full (rest from reference TRBV9 and TRBJ1-1): DSGVTQTPKHLITATGQRVTLRCSPRSGDLSVYWYQQSLDQGLQFLIQYYNGEERAKGNILERFSAQQFPDLHSELNLSSLELGDSALYFCASSVAPRREAFFGQGTRLTVV.

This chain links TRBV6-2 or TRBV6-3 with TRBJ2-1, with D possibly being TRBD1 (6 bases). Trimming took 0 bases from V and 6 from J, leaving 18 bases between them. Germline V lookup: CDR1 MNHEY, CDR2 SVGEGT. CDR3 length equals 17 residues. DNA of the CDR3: TGTGCCAGCAGTTACTCCAGGACAGACTACTATACCAATGAGCAGTTCTTC. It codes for CASSYSRTDYYTNEQFF.

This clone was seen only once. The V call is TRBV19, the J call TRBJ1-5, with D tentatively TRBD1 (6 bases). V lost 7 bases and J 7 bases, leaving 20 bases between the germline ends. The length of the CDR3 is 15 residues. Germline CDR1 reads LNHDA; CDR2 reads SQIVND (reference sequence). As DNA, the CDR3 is TGTGCCAGTACCTTCAGCAGGGGAGTCAGCCAGCCCCAGCATTTT. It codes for CASTFSRGVSQPQHF.

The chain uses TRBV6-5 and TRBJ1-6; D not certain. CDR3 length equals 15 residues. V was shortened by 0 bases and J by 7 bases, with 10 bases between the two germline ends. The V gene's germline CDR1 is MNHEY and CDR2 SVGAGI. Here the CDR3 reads CASSYSSRGNSPLHF. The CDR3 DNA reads TGTGCCAGCAGTTACTCGTCACGAGGAAATTCACCCCTCCACTTT.

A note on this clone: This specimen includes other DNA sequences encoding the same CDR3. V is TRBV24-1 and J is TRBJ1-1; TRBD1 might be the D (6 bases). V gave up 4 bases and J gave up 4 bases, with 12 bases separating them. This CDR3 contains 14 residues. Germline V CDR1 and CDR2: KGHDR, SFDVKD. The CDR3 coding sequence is TGTGCCACCAGTGACCACCGAGGGGGCACTGAAGCTTTCTTT. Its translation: CATSDHRGGTEAFF.

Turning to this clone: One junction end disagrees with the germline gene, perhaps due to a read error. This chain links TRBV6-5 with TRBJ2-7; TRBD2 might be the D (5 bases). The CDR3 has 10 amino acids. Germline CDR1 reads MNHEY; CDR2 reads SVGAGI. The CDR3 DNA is TGTGCCAGCAGTTACTCGGTGGGAGACTTC. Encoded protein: CASSYSVGDF.

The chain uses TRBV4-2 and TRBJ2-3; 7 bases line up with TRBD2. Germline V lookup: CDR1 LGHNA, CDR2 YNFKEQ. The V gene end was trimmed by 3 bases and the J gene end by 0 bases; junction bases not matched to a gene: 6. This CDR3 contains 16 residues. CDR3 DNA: TGTGCCAGCAGCCAGTGGCGGGGGTCTAGCACAGATACGCAGTATTTT. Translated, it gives CASSQWRGSSTDTQYF.

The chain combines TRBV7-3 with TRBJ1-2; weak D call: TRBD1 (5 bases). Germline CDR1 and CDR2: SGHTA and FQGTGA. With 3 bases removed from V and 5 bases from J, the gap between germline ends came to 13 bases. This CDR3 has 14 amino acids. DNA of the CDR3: TGTGCCAGCAGCTTGGGAGGGGAGGAATATGGCTACACCTTC. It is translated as CASSLGGEEYGYTF.

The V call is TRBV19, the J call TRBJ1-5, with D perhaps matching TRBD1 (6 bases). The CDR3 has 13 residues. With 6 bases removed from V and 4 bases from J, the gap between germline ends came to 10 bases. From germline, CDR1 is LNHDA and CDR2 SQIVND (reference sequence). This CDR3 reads CASRRTVNQPQHF. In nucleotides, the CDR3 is TGTGCCAGTAGAAGGACAGTGAATCAGCCCCAGCATTTT.

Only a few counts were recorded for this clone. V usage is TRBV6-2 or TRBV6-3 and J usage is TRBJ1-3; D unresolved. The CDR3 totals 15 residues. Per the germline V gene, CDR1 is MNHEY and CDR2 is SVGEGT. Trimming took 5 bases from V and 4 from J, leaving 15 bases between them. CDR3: CASSLSEPRGNTIYF. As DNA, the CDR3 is TGTGCCAGCAGTCTCTCGGAGCCGAGGGGAAACACCATATATTTT.

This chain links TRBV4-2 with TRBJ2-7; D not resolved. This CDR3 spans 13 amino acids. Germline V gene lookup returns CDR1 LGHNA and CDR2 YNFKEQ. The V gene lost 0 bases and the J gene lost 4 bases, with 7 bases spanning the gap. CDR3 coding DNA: TGTGCCAGCAGCCAAGATCTCGTTTACGAGCAGTACTTC. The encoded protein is CASSQDLVYEQYF.

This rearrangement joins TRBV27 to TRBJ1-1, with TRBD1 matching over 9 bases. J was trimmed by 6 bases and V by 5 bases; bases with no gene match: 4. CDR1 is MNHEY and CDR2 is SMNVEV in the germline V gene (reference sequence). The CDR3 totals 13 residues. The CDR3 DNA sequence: TGTGCCAGCAGTGGACAGGGGTTACCTGAAGCTTTCTTT. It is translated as CASSGQGLPEAFF.